The present TCR beta chain was sequenced within a study of T cells in Graves' hyperthyroidism and ophthalmopathy. Study results and caveats: Appearing also in blood were most of the thyroid clonotypes expanded above 0.001.

Isolation of PBMCs was performed on around 9.8 ml fresh peripheral blood. Note on this clonotype: As yet, its antigen is unknown.

The CDR3 loop spans 17 amino acids. Germline loops: CDR1 SGHRS, CDR2 YFSETQ. Trimming pared 0 bases from V and 0 bases from J, leaving 16 bases between. RNA transcripts gave rise to amplified TCR beta CDR3 regions. HTBI primers were employed in a first-round RT-PCR of the TCR CDR3. TCRdb recomputed calls from the multiplex PCR reads with MiXCR, one row per CDR3 protein. The repertoire includes 370,000 or so distinct CDR3 sequences, 20% to 30% of them detected once, and around 79% sits in the top ten. The chain carries TRBV5-1 and TRBJ2-7; TRBD2 is a possible D gene (5 bases). Material: blood. The clonotype was recovered from a man aged 50 to 59 with Graves' hyperthyroidism. CDR3 loop: CASSLGMGAAASYEQYF. DNA of the CDR3: TGCGCCAGCAGCTTGGGGATGGGAGCCGCCGCCTCCTACGAGCAGTACTTC.